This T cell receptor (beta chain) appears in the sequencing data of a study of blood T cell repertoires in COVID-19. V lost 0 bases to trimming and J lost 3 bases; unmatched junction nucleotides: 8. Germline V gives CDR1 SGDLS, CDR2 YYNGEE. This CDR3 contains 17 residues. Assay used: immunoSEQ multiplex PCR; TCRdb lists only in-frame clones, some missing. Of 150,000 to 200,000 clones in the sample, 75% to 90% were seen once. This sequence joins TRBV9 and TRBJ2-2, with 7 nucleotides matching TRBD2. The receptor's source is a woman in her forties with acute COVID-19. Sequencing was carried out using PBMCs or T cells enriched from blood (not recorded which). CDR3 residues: CASSVAAGVPYTGELFF. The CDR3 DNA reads TGTGCCAGCAGCGTAGCGGCGGGAGTCCCCTACACCGGGGAGCTGTTTTTT.